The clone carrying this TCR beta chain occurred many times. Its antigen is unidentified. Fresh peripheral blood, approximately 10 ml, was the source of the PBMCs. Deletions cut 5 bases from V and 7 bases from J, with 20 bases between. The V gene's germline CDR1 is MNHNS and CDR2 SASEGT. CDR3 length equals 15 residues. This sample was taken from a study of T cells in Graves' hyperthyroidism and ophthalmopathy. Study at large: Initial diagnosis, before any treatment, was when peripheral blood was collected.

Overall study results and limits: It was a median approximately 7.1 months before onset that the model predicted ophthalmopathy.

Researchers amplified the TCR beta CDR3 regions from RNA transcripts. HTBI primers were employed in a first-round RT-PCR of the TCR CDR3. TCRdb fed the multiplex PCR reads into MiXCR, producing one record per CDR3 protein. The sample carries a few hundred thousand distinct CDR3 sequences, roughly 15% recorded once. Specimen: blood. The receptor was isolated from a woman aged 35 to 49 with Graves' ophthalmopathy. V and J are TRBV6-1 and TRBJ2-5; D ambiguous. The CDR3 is CASSQLYPGRGTQYF. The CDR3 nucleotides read TGTGCCAGCAGTCAACTATACCCGGGCAGAGGGACCCAGTACTTC.